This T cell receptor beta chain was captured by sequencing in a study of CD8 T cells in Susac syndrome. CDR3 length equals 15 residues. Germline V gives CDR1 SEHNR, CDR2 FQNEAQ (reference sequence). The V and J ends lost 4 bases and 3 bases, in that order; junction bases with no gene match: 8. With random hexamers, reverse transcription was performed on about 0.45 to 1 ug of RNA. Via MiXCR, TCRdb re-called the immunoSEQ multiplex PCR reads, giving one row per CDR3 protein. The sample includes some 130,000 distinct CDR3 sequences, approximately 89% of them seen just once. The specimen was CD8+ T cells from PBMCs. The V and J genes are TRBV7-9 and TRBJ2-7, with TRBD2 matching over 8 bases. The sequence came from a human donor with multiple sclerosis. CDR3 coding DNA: TGTGCCAGCAGCTCTTTAGCGGGAAGGGTCTACGAGCAGTACTTC. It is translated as CASSSLAGRVYEQYF.